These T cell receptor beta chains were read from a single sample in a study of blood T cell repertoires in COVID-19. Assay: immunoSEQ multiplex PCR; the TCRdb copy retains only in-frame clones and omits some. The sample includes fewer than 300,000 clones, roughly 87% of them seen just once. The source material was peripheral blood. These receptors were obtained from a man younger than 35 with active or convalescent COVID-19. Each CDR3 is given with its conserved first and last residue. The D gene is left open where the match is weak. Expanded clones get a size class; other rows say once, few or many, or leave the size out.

TGTGCCACACGGGGGGCCCCAGAGACCCAGTACTTC	CATRGAPETQYF	.	TRBJ2-5	TRBV3-1/TRBV3-2	.
TGTGCCAGTAGTATACAGGGATTCTCTGGAAACACCATATATTTT	CASSIQGFSGNTIYF	.	TRBJ1-3	TRBV19	.
TGTGCCAGCAGGAAAGGGACAGGGCCCTACAATGAGCAGTTCTTC	CASRKGTGPYNEQFF	TRBD1	TRBJ2-1	TRBV25-1	.
TGCGCCAGCAGCTTGGAGGGCGGAGGAACTGAAGCTTTCTTT	CASSLEGGGTEAFF	.	TRBJ1-1	TRBV5-1	.
TGTGCCAGCAGTTACCCTGGGACAGGGAGGTACGAAGAGACCCAGTACTTC	CASSYPGTGRYEETQYF	TRBD1	TRBJ2-5	TRBV6-2/TRBV6-3	.
TGTGCCAGCAGCGAGGGGGACACAACCTACGAGCAGTACTTC	CASSEGDTTYEQYF	.	TRBJ2-7	TRBV6-2/TRBV6-3	.
TGCGCCAGCAGCTTGAGTGGGACATATGGCTACACCTTC	CASSLSGTYGYTF	.	TRBJ1-2	TRBV5-1	.
TGCGCCAGCAGCCATGTTAGCTACGAGCAGTTCTTC	CASSHVSYEQFF	.	TRBJ2-1	TRBV4-1	.
TGTGCCAGCAGCTTGGGTGATGGGACAGGGACCACTATTCAGTACTTC	CASSLGDGTGTTIQYF	TRBD1	TRBJ2-4	TRBV5-4	.
TGCGCCAGCAGCCCTCTTAGCCAGGGTGTGTTTAGCACAGATACGCAGTATTTT	CASSPLSQGVFSTDTQYF	.	TRBJ2-3	TRBV4-1	.
TGCGCCAGCAGCTTGGGTACAGGGGGCTATGGCTACACCTTC	CASSLGTGGYGYTF	TRBD1	TRBJ1-2	TRBV5-1	.
TGTGCCAGCCCCCTGCCGGGGGACAGTAATCAGCCCCAGCATTTT	CASPLPGDSNQPQHF	TRBD1	TRBJ1-5	TRBV27	once
TGTGCCAGCAGCGTCGACAGGTTAGGCTCTGGGGCCAACGTCCTGACTTTC	CASSVDRLGSGANVLTF	.	TRBJ2-6	TRBV9	.
TGTGCCAGCAGCTTGTCGGGGGGACTTTACAATGAGCAGTTCTTC	CASSLSGGLYNEQFF	TRBD2	TRBJ2-1	TRBV5-6	.
TGTGCCAGCAGCACTAGCGGCGACACAGATACGCAGTATTTT	CASSTSGDTDTQYF	TRBD2	TRBJ2-3	TRBV6-4	.
TGTGCCAGCCAGGACAGGGACTCTGGAAACACCATATATTTT	CASQDRDSGNTIYF	TRBD1	TRBJ1-3	TRBV19	.
TGTGCCAGTAGCACCCCACGGAGGGCATGGGAGACCCAGTACTTC	CASSTPRRAWETQYF	.	TRBJ2-5	TRBV11-2	.
TGTGCCAGCAGCCCCACTAAGGGGGCTGTCTACGAGCAGTACTTC	CASSPTKGAVYEQYF	TRBD1	TRBJ2-7	TRBV9	.
TGTGCCAGCTCACCAACCGTGCAGTACCAAGAGACCCAGTACTTC	CASSPTVQYQETQYF	.	TRBJ2-5	TRBV18	.
TGTGCCAGCAGCCAAGGGGCGGGAGGGGCCAACGTCCTGACTTTC	CASSQGAGGANVLTF	.	TRBJ2-6	TRBV3-1/TRBV3-2	.
TGCGCCAGCAGCCAAGACCTAGCGGGGGGGCCGCTCGAGCAGTACTTC	CASSQDLAGGPLEQYF	TRBD2	TRBJ2-7	TRBV4-3	once
TGTGCCAGCAGCCAAGGACAGGGGATATCCTACGAGCAGTACTTC	CASSQGQGISYEQYF	TRBD1	TRBJ2-7	TRBV7-9	.
TGTGCCACCCGGGACAGGGTTGACGGGGAGCTGTTTTTT	CATRDRVDGELFF	TRBD1	TRBJ2-2	TRBV10-3	.
TGTGCCAGCAGCGGGGGACAGGAGAACACTGAAGCTTTCTTT	CASSGGQENTEAFF	TRBD1	TRBJ1-1	TRBV9	.
TGTGCCAGCAGTGACCCTCCACACAACTATGGCTACACCTTC	CASSDPPHNYGYTF	.	TRBJ1-2	TRBV6-4	.
TGTGCCAGTAGTACGACCTCTACAGGGGGCGATTATGGCTACACCTTC	CASSTTSTGGDYGYTF	TRBD1	TRBJ1-2	TRBV19	once
TGTGCCAGCAGCCGGATATACGGGACAGGGGATGGCTACACCTTC	CASSRIYGTGDGYTF	TRBD1	TRBJ1-2	TRBV14	.
TGTGCCAGCAGTACACTAACAGCAGGGATGGCCAAAAACATTCAGTACTTC	CASSTLTAGMAKNIQYF	.	TRBJ2-4	TRBV6-2/TRBV6-3	.
TGTGCCAGCAGCGTAGTGAGGGATAGGGCCACTGAAGCTTTCTTT	CASSVVRDRATEAFF	.	TRBJ1-1	TRBV9	.
TGTGCCAGCAGTGAACAGGGGGCCAAAGAGACCCAGTACTTC	CASSEQGAKETQYF	TRBD1	TRBJ2-5	TRBV2	.
TGTGCCAGCTTACGGGGGATTAGCACAGATACGCAGTATTTT	CASLRGISTDTQYF	.	TRBJ2-3	TRBV2	.
TGTGCCAGCTCACTCTCTACAGAAACTAACTATGGCTACACCTTC	CASSLSTETNYGYTF	.	TRBJ1-2	TRBV18	.
TGCAGCGCCTGGACAGTCACCGGGGAGCTGTTTTTT	CSAWTVTGELFF	.	TRBJ2-2	TRBV29-1	few
TGTGCCAGCAGTTTAACAGGGGGCGAGCAGTACTTC	CASSLTGGEQYF	TRBD1	TRBJ2-7	TRBV12-3/TRBV12-4	.
TGTGCCAGCAGTGAGGGACAGGGTCCCCCCCTCCACTTT	CASSEGQGPPLHF	TRBD1	TRBJ1-6	TRBV6-1	few
TGTGCCAGCAGCTTAGCACGGGATACCACCTACGAGCAGTACTTC	CASSLARDTTYEQYF	.	TRBJ2-7	TRBV7-9	.
TGTGCCAGCCGTGAGCGCAATACGCAGTATTTT	CASRERNTQYF	.	TRBJ2-3	TRBV2	once
TGCAGCGCTGGTAGGGGGAACACCGGGGAGCTGTTTTTT	CSAGRGNTGELFF	.	TRBJ2-2	TRBV29-1	.
TGTGCCAGCAGAGAAGACAGGGATGGCTACACCTTC	CASREDRDGYTF	TRBD1	TRBJ1-2	TRBV2	once
TGTGCCAGTAGTATAGGCAGGAACACCGGGGAGCTGTTTTTT	CASSIGRNTGELFF	.	TRBJ2-2	TRBV19	once
TGTGCCAGCAGTTACCGGCAGGGTGTAACTGAAGCTTTCTTT	CASSYRQGVTEAFF	.	TRBJ1-1	TRBV6-6	.
TGTGCCAGCAGCTTAGAGTTCGGGGGGCATGGGACCCAGTACTTC	CASSLEFGGHGTQYF	.	TRBJ2-5	TRBV11-2	.